The rows below give T cell receptor beta chains drawn from one sample of a study of blood T cells in healthy people across ages. TCRdb called the 5' RACE reads again in MiXCR, with one record for every CDR3 protein. The table includes 710,000 or so distinct CDR3 sequences, 32% detected once. The sequenced material came from blood. Source of these receptors: a woman over 75 in good health. The CDR3 runs from the conserved cysteine through the conserved F or W. The order of the fields is clone size, J gene, D gene, V gene, CDR3 DNA, CDR3 protein. D genes are given only for firm matches. Rows may omit the clone size; those that give it use once, few, many or a size class.

abundance: few
j_gene: TRBJ2-3
d_gene: TRBD1
v_gene: TRBV5-1
CDR3nt: TGCGCCAGCTCCGGGACAGGGGCAATAGATACGCAGTATTTT
CDR3aa: CASSGTGAIDTQYF

abundance: many
j_gene: TRBJ2-1
d_gene: TRBD2
v_gene: TRBV20-1
CDR3nt: TGCAGTGCTAGTCCCCTAGCGGCTACCTACAATGAGCAGTTCTTC
CDR3aa: CSASPLAATYNEQFF

abundance: many
j_gene: TRBJ1-2
d_gene: NA
v_gene: TRBV9
CDR3nt: TGTGCCAGCAGCGTAGAGCAGTCCGGGGTGTTTGGCTACACCTTC
CDR3aa: CASSVEQSGVFGYTF

abundance: NA
j_gene: TRBJ2-3
d_gene: NA
v_gene: TRBV28
CDR3nt: TGTGCCAGCAGTTTATATTCGGACCGCACAGATACGCAGTATTTT
CDR3aa: CASSLYSDRTDTQYF

abundance: many
j_gene: TRBJ2-7
d_gene: TRBD2
v_gene: TRBV20-1
CDR3nt: TGCAGTGCCCTAGCGGGGGGTAGCTCCTACGAGCAGTACTTC
CDR3aa: CSALAGGSSYEQYF

abundance: many
j_gene: TRBJ2-1
d_gene: TRBD2
v_gene: TRBV27
CDR3nt: TGTGCCAGCACCAGGACTAGCGGGGGGGTCAATGAGCAGTTCTTC
CDR3aa: CASTRTSGGVNEQFF

abundance: NA
j_gene: TRBJ1-1
d_gene: NA
v_gene: TRBV9
CDR3nt: TGTGCCAGCAGTGGGCAGGGTCCAACTGAAGCTTTCTTT
CDR3aa: CASSGQGPTEAFF

abundance: many
j_gene: TRBJ1-5
d_gene: TRBD1
v_gene: TRBV12-3/TRBV12-4
CDR3nt: TGTGCCAGCAGGACAGGGGGCATCGGTCAGCCCCAGCATTTT
CDR3aa: CASRTGGIGQPQHF

abundance: many
j_gene: TRBJ2-1
d_gene: NA
v_gene: TRBV5-6
CDR3nt: TGTGCCAGCAGCTTGTCTGGACAGCCCTACAATGAGCAGTTCTTC
CDR3aa: CASSLSGQPYNEQFF

abundance: few
j_gene: TRBJ2-3
d_gene: NA
v_gene: TRBV6-1
CDR3nt: TGTGCCAGCACCCGACTCAGAAACACAGATACGCAGTATTTT
CDR3aa: CASTRLRNTDTQYF

abundance: NA
j_gene: TRBJ2-2
d_gene: NA
v_gene: TRBV29-1
CDR3nt: TGCAGCGTTGAAGAATCCAGGGTGGCCGGGGAGCTGTTTTTT
CDR3aa: CSVEESRVAGELFF

abundance: NA
j_gene: TRBJ1-1
d_gene: NA
v_gene: TRBV4-3
CDR3nt: TGCGCCAGCAGCCAAGATTACCCCGGGATGAACACTGAAGCTTTCTTT
CDR3aa: CASSQDYPGMNTEAFF

abundance: NA
j_gene: TRBJ2-3
d_gene: NA
v_gene: TRBV7-6
CDR3nt: TGTGCCAGCAGCTCTAGGGTCGGCGGCACAGATACGCAGTATTTT
CDR3aa: CASSSRVGGTDTQYF

abundance: many
j_gene: TRBJ2-3
d_gene: NA
v_gene: TRBV20-1
CDR3nt: TGCAGTGCCCAAGACGACCCAGATACGCAGTATTTT
CDR3aa: CSAQDDPDTQYF

abundance: NA
j_gene: TRBJ1-2
d_gene: NA
v_gene: TRBV20-1
CDR3nt: TGCAGTGCTAGAGATTTCAGGGGTCTCTATGGCTACACCTTC
CDR3aa: CSARDFRGLYGYTF

abundance: many
j_gene: TRBJ2-3
d_gene: NA
v_gene: TRBV5-1
CDR3nt: TGCGCCAGCAGCCCCCGGGGTCCCAAAGATACGCAGTATTTT
CDR3aa: CASSPRGPKDTQYF

abundance: many
j_gene: TRBJ1-6
d_gene: TRBD1
v_gene: TRBV20-1
CDR3nt: TGCAGTGCTAGGCGACCGACAGGGTTCAGTAATTCACCCCTCCACTTT
CDR3aa: CSARRPTGFSNSPLHF